This passage covers 23 T cell receptor beta chains from one sample sequenced in a study of blood T cells in healthy people across ages (dated by TCRdb to between 2014 and 2017). Library method: 5' RACE. Sequencing instrument: Illumina HiSeq 2500. The second PCR ran for about 6 to 11 cycles and used a J-beta primer mix along with a sample-barcoded 5' primer. TCRdb trimmed the raw reads at Q25, called clones with MiXCR and kept productive beta chains. Every CDR3 protein is listed once, alongside the most common genes and DNA of its rows. This sample is represented by a few hundred thousand distinct CDR3 sequences; about 49% of them were singletons. The ten largest make up around 50% of the sample. The material sequenced was blood. The receptors come from a man between 60 and 75 years old in good health.

This chain uses TRBV24-1 with TRBJ2-7, with 9 bases lining up with TRBD1. J gave up 6 bases and V 4 bases, and 9 bases lay outside the gene matches. The length of the CDR3 is 15 residues. Germline lookup yields CDR1 KGHDR and CDR2 SFDVKD. DNA for the CDR3: TGTGCCACCAGTGAACCGGGACAGGGCTTTGTCGAGCAGTACTTC. Translation: CATSEPGQGFVEQYF.

The chain couples TRBV5-1 to TRBJ1-2, with TRBD1 matching 7 bases. Germline values: CDR1 SGHRS, CDR2 YFSETQ. The J segment lost 3 bases and the V segment lost 3 bases, leaving 5 bases of the junction unmatched. The CDR3 sequence is 14 residues long. The CDR3 nucleotides are TGCGCCAGCAGCTCGGGACAGATCGACTATGGCTACACCTTC. Protein sequence: CASSSGQIDYGYTF.

The chain couples TRBV2 to TRBJ1-5; a possible D gene is TRBD1 (6 bases). The CDR3 has 15 residues. CDR1 is SNHLY, CDR2 FYNNEI, per germline. Trimming shortened V by 7 bases and J by 0 bases, and 13 bases separated the two germline ends. CDR3 bases: TGTGCCAGCACCCTGGACAGTTATAGCAATCAGCCCCAGCATTTT. Residues: CASTLDSYSNQPQHF.

V is TRBV2 and J is TRBJ1-6, with 9 bases aligning to TRBD1. V dropped 11 bases and J dropped 9; count of bases not matched to a gene: 14. This CDR3 is 15 amino acids long. The germline CDR1 and CDR2 sequences are SNHLY and FYNNEI. This chain's CDR3 is CASGGRDRVGSPLHF. CDR3 DNA: TGTGCCTCGGGGGGACGGGACAGGGTTGGTTCACCCCTCCACTTT.

This clonotype occurred a few times. The gene calls are TRBV18 and TRBJ1-2, with D possibly TRBD1 on 5 matching bases. CDR3 length: 11 amino acids. Germline lookup yields CDR1 KGHSH and CDR2 LQKENI. Trimming took off 5 bases at V and 7 bases at J, with 8 bases between the two ends. The CDR3 is CASSGAGGYTF. CDR3 sequence (DNA): TGTGCCAGCTCAGGGGCAGGTGGCTACACCTTC.

This sequence joins TRBV6-4 and TRBJ2-3; TRBD2 aligns across 7 bases. The J segment lost 2 bases and the V segment lost 8 bases, leaving 10 bases of the junction unmatched. CDR3 size: 15 residues. Germline lookup yields CDR1 MRHNA and CDR2 SNTAGT. CDR3: CASGSSAGDTDTQYF. The CDR3 DNA reads TGTGCCAGCGGGTCTAGCGCGGGGGACACAGATACGCAGTATTTT.

This clonotype has only a few counts. The chain recombines TRBV29-1 with TRBJ1-2; D is perhaps TRBD1 (5 bases). The CDR3 runs to 12 residues. Trimming took 5 bases from V and 3 from J, leaving 10 bases between them. The germline gives CDR1 SQVTM, CDR2 ANQGSEA. The CDR3 reads CSVSDSYYGYTF. The DNA of the CDR3 is TGCAGCGTTTCTGACAGCTACTATGGCTACACCTTC.

This clonotype was observed at least ten times. The gene calls are TRBV20-1 and TRBJ2-1, with 11 positions matching TRBD2. The germline CDR1 and CDR2 sequences are DFQATT and SNEGSKA (reference sequence). There are 17 residues in the CDR3. Unmatched junction bases numbered 16, after V lost 6 bases and J lost 6 bases. In DNA, the CDR3 is TGCAGTGCCCCAGGACCCGGGACTAGCGGCGCCCTCAATGAGCAGTTCTTC. Amino acids: CSAPGPGTSGALNEQFF.

The chain employs TRBV28 and TRBJ1-5, with 9 positions matching TRBD1. This CDR3 region has 14 residues. Germline trimming cut 6 bases from V and 6 bases from J; bases unmatched to any gene: 6. The V gene's germline CDR1 is MDHEN and CDR2 SYDVKM. The CDR3 reads CASRRTGEGQPQHF. The CDR3 DNA follows: TGTGCCAGCAGGCGGACAGGGGAGGGTCAGCCCCAGCATTTT.

The rearrangement links TRBV3-1 to TRBJ2-5; D could derive from TRBD1 or TRBD2 (6 bases each). The CDR3 is 14 residues long. CDR1 is LGHDT and CDR2 is YNNKEL in the germline V gene (reference sequence). Trimming left V 0 bases short and J 2 bases short, with 7 bases between. CDR3 protein: CASSQEGGQETQYF. CDR3 nucleotides: TGTGCCAGCAGCCAAGAAGGGGGGCAAGAGACCCAGTACTTC.

This clonotype turned up a few times. The chain couples TRBV28 to TRBJ2-2, with D possibly TRBD2 on 6 matching bases. The V gene lost 5 bases and the J gene lost 6 bases, with 19 bases spanning the gap. The CDR3 runs to 16 residues. Germline CDR1 is MDHEN and CDR2 is SYDVKM. The CDR3, as DNA: TGTGCCAGCAGTATTTGGGCCGGGGGTGCGCCCGGGGAGCTGTTTTTT. It codes for CASSIWAGGAPGELFF. The variable domain in full, with the rest retrieved from reference TRBV28 and TRBJ2-2, is DVKVTQSSRYLVKRTGEKVFLECVQDMDHENMFWYRQDPGLGLRLIYFSYDVKMKEKGDIPEGYSVSREKKERFSLILESASTNQTSMYLCASSIWAGGAPGELFFGEGSRLTVL.

The chain has TRBV20-1 and TRBJ2-7; TRBD1 matches 8 bases. The CDR3 extends over 14 amino acids. The V gene end was trimmed by 5 bases and the J gene end by 0 bases; junction bases not matched to a gene: 6. Germline loops: CDR1 DFQATT, CDR2 SNEGSKA (reference sequence). The CDR3 coding sequence is TGCAGTGCTGGCAGACAGGGGATCTCCTACGAGCAGTACTTC. This sequence encodes CSAGRQGISYEQYF.

The chain uses TRBV3-1 and TRBJ2-7; D tentatively reads TRBD1 or TRBD2 (5 bases each). Germline CDR1 and CDR2: LGHDT and YNNKEL (reference sequence). The V end was cut by 4 bases, the J end by 3 bases, with 22 bases between. The CDR3 is made up of 17 amino acids. CDR3 in amino acids: CASSPLRGRGAIYEQYF. In DNA form, the CDR3 reads TGTGCCAGCAGCCCACTACGGGGACGAGGAGCTATCTACGAGCAGTACTTC.

This clonotype was seen only a few times. The chain combines TRBV7-2 with TRBJ2-4; TRBD2 is a possible D gene (5 bases). With 8 bases removed from V and 0 bases from J, the gap between germline ends came to 11 bases. The CDR3 is made up of 14 amino acids. The germline CDR1 and CDR2 sequences are SGHTA and FQGNSA. CDR3 nucleotide sequence: TGTGCCAGCGAGCTGGAGGTAGCCAAAAACATTCAGTACTTC. Encoded protein: CASELEVAKNIQYF.

This clonotype was seen a handful of times. V and J are TRBV6-5 and TRBJ2-3, with TRBD2 identical over 7 bases. With 5 bases clipped from V and 2 bases from J, the junction kept 7 bases outside the gene matches. Germline CDR1 and CDR2: MNHEY and SVGAGI. CDR3 length: 15 residues. CDR3 DNA: TGTGCCAGCAGTCGAGCGGGGATCGACACAGATACGCAGTATTTT. Translating gives CASSRAGIDTDTQYF.

This chain connects TRBV27 to TRBJ2-1; 13 bases line up with TRBD2. There are 12 residues in the CDR3. J was trimmed by 15 bases and V by 5 bases; bases with no gene match: 4. Germline CDR1 is MNHEY and CDR2 is SMNVEV (reference sequence). In DNA form, the CDR3 reads TGTGCCAGCAGTCGGACTAGCGGGAGTTGGTTCTTC. Translated, it gives CASSRTSGSWFF.

A few counts support this clonotype. J is TRBJ2-5 and V is TRBV15; the D is unclear. The V gene's germline CDR1 is LNHNV and CDR2 YYDKDF (reference sequence). V was shortened by 4 bases and J by 1 base, with 7 bases between the two germline ends. This CDR3 region has 13 residues. This CDR3 is CATSNNLQETQYF. The CDR3 coding sequence is TGTGCCACCAGCAACAACCTCCAAGAGACCCAGTACTTC.

This clonotype occurred many times. The chain's CDR3 is CASSPTDTQYF. CDR3 nucleotides: TGTGCCAGCAGTCCCACAGATACGCAGTATTTT. The chain uses TRBV25-1 and TRBJ2-3; D gene uncertain. The CDR3 runs to 11 residues. The germline V and J ends were trimmed by 5 bases and 2 bases, with 2 bases remaining between them. In germline, CDR1 is MGHDK, CDR2 SYGVNS.

The V gene is TRBV11-3, the J gene TRBJ2-4; D is unclear. The DNA end favors TRBJ2-7, so the J call may be wrong. CDR1 and CDR2 from the germline V gene are SGHNT and YENEEA. The CDR3 is made up of 18 amino acids. This CDR3 is CASSLDRVVPAAAYEQYF. The DNA for the CDR3 is TGTGCCAGCAGCTTAGATCGAGTGGTCCCGGCGGCAGCCTACGAGCAGTACTTC.

This chain uses TRBV10-3 with TRBJ2-7; D is tentatively TRBD1 or TRBD2 (6 bases each). The CDR3 extends over 16 amino acids. Germline V lookup: CDR1 ENHRY, CDR2 SYGVKD. Between the trimmed V and J ends, which lost 3 bases and 3 bases, there was a span of 18 bases. The CDR3 protein is CAISDPSRGGNYEQYF. DNA for the CDR3: TGTGCCATCAGTGATCCTTCCAGGGGAGGAAACTACGAGCAGTACTTC.

V gene TRBV12-3 or TRBV12-4 combines with J gene TRBJ1-6; D ambiguous. The CDR3 runs 14 residues. Deletions cut 7 bases from V and 7 bases from J, with 14 bases between. The DNA of the CDR3 is TGTGCCAGCACCTACAGAGAGAGGAATTCACCCCTCCACTTT. This gives the protein CASTYRERNSPLHF.

The V and J genes are TRBV20-1 and TRBJ2-7, with TRBD1 identical over 9 bases. Germline CDR1 reads DFQATT; CDR2 reads SNEGSKA (reference sequence). The CDR3 length is 14 residues. V gave up 6 bases and J gave up 1 base; unmatched junction bases: 7. In nucleotides, the CDR3 is TGCAGTGCAGGTCGGGACAGGGATTCCTACGAGCAGTACTTC. Translating it yields CSAGRDRDSYEQYF.

The chain couples TRBV27 to TRBJ2-3; 7 bases are shared with TRBD2. The CDR3 spans 15 residues. The germline V gene has CDR1 MNHEY and CDR2 SMNVEV (reference sequence). With 5 bases clipped from V and 1 base from J, the junction kept 6 bases outside the gene matches. CDR3 DNA: TGTGCCAGCAGTCCCCGACTAGCACGCACAGATACGCAGTATTTT. Amino acid sequence: CASSPRLARTDTQYF.